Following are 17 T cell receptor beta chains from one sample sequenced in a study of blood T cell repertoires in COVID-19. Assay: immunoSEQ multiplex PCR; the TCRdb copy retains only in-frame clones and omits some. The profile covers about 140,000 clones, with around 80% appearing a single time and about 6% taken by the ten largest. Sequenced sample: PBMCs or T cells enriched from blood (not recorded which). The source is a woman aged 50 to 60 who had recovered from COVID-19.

This CDR3 is CAISEGQDSTDTQYF. CDR3 nucleotide sequence: TGTGCCATCAGTGAGGGACAGGACAGCACAGATACGCAGTATTTT. The chain combines TRBV10-3 with TRBJ2-3; 7 positions agree with TRBD1. Trimming took 2 bases from V and 0 from J; bases not matched to a gene: 2. CDR3 length: 15 amino acids. Germline CDR1 reads ENHRY; CDR2 reads SYGVKD.

This CDR3 reads CASSFYNQPQHF. The CDR3, as DNA: TGTGCCAGCAGTTTCTACAATCAGCCCCAGCATTTT. The V and J genes are TRBV12-3 or TRBV12-4 and TRBJ1-5, with D uncertain. CDR3 length: 12 amino acids. V was cut by 3 bases and J by 3 bases, with 3 bases left in between.

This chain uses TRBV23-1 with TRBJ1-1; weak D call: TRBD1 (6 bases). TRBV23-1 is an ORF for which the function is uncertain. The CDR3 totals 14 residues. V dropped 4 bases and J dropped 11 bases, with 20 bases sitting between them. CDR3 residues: CASSRKHRDPEAFF. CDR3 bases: TGCGCCAGCAGTCGAAAGCACAGGGACCCCGAGGCTTTCTTT.

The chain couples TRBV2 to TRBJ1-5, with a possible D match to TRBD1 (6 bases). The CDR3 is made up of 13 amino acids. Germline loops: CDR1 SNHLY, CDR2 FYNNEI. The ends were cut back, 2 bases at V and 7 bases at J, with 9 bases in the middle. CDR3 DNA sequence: TGTGCCAGCAGTGAAAACAGGGACCAGCCCCAGCATTTT. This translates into CASSENRDQPQHF.

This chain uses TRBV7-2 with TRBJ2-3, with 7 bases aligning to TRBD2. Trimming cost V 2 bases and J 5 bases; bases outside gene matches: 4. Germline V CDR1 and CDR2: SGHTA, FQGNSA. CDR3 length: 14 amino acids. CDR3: CASSLSVAGDTQYF. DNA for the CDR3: TGTGCCAGCAGCTTAAGCGTAGCGGGAGATACGCAGTATTTT.

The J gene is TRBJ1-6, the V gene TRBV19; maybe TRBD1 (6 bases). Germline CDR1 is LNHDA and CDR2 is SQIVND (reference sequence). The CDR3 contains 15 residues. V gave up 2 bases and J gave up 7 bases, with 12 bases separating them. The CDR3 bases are TGTGCCAGTAGTATAAGGACGGGGGGCAATTCACCCCTCCACTTT. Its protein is CASSIRTGGNSPLHF.

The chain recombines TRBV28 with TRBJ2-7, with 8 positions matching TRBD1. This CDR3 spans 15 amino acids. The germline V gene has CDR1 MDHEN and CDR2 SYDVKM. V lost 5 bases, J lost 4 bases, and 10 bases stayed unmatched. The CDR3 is CASSRPGTGLYEQYV. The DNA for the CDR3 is TGTGCCAGCAGTCGACCGGGGACAGGTCTTTACGAGCAGTACGTC.

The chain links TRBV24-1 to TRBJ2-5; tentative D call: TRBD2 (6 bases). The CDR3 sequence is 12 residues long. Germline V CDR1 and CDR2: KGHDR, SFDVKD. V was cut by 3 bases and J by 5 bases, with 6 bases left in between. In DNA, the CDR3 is TGTGCCACCAGTGATGCGGGGGAGACCCAGTACTTC. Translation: CATSDAGETQYF.

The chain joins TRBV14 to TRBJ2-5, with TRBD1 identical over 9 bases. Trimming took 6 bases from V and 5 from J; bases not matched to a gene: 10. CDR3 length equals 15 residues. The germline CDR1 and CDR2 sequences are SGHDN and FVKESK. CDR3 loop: CASSDRGSPLETQYF. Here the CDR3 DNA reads TGTGCCAGCAGTGACAGGGGGTCACCCCTGGAGACCCAGTACTTC.

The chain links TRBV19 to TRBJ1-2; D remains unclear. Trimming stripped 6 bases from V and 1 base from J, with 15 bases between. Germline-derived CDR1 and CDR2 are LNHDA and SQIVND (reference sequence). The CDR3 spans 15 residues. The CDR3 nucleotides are TGTGCCAGTAGCCACTGGGGAGAACTTAACTATGGCTACACCTTC. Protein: CASSHWGELNYGYTF. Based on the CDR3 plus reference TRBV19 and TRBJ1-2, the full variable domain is DGGITQSPKYLFRKEGQNVTLSCEQNLNHDAMYWYRQDPGQGLRLIYYSQIVNDFQKGDIAEGYSVSREKKESFPLTVTSAQKNPTAFYLCASSHWGELNYGYTFGSGTRLTVV.

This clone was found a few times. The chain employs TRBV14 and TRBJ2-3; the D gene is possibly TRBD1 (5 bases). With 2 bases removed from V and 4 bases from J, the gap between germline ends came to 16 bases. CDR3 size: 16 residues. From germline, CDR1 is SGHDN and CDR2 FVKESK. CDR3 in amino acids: CASSQKRSAGPDTQYF. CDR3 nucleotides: TGTGCCAGCAGCCAAAAAAGGTCGGCAGGGCCAGATACGCAGTATTTT.

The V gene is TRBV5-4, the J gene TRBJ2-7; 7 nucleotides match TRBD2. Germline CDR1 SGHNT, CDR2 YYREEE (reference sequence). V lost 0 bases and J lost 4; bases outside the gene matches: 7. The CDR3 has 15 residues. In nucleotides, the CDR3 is TGTGCCAGCAGCTTGGTAACTAGCGCCCTATACGAGCAGTACTTC. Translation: CASSLVTSALYEQYF.

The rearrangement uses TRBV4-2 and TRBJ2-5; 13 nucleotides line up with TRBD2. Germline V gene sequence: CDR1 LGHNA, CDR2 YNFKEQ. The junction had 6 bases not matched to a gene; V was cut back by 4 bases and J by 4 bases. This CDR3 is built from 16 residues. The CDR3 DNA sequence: TGTGCCAGCAGCCGAACTAGCGGGGGGGCCAGAGAGACCCAGTACTTC. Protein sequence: CASSRTSGGARETQYF.

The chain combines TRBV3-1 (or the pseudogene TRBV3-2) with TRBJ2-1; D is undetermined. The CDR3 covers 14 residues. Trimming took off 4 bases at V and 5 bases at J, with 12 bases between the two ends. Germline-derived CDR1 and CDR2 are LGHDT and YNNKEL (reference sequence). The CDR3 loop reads CASSRGSWDNEQFF. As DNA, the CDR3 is TGTGCCAGCAGCCGAGGCTCTTGGGACAATGAGCAGTTCTTC.

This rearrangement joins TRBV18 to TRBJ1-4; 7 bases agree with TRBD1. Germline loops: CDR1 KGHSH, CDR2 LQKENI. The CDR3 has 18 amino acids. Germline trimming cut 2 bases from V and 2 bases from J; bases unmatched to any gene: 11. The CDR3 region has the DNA TGTGCCAGCTCACCAGAGACAGGGACCCTTTTTACTAATGAAAAACTGTTTTTT. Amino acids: CASSPETGTLFTNEKLFF.

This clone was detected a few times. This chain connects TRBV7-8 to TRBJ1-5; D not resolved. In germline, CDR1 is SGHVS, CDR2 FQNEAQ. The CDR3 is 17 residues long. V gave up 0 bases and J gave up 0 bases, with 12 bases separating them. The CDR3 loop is CASSLARAGPSNQPQHF. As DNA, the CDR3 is TGTGCCAGCAGCTTAGCGAGAGCAGGCCCTAGCAATCAGCCCCAGCATTTT.

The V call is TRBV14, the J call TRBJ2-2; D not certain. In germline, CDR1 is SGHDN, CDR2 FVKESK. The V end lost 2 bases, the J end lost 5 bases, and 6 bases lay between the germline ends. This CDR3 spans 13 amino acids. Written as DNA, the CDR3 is TGTGCCAGCAGCCAATTAGTGACCGGGGAGCTGTTTTTT. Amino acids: CASSQLVTGELFF.